This T cell receptor beta chain was sequenced for a study of beta chain features in type 1 diabetes. General study findings and limits: Among patients with Type 1 diabetes, TCRB CDR3s were moderately but significantly shorter in every one of the four CD4+ subsets.

V was clipped by 3 bases and J by 4 bases; unmatched bases: 0. Per the germline V gene, CDR1 is SGDLS and CDR2 is YYNGEE. There are 13 residues in the CDR3. This clone was observed a few times. The target antigen is unknown. Expressed TCRB transcripts were sequenced, since all the RNA that had been isolated was reverse transcribed. Clones were sequenced by immunoSEQ multiplex PCR, and TCRdb holds only the in-frame ones, with some missing. The sample contains about 650,000 clones, 9.5% to 15% of which appear only once. The chain is built from TRBV9 and TRBJ1-1; 10 bases match TRBD1. Material: naive CD4+ T cells from blood. The origin of this receptor is a man aged 25 to 40 with type 1 diabetes. The DNA for the CDR3 is TGTGCCAGCAGCGGGACAGGGGGCACTGAAGCTTTCTTT. As protein: CASSGTGGTEAFF.